Below are 16 T cell receptor beta chains sequenced from a single sample in a study of PD-1 blockade in classical Hodgkin lymphoma. All trial patients relapsed after autologous stem cell transplantation. The method was immunoSEQ multiplex PCR; TCRdb's version includes in-frame clones alone and lacks a portion of them. The table records about 58,000 clones, approximately 90% of them present only once. Sequencing was performed on peripheral blood mononuclear cells (PBMCs), taken before the second cycle of nivolumab. The receptors here all came from a human donor with classical Hodgkin lymphoma.

V gene TRBV7-2 combines with J gene TRBJ2-1, with 12 bases identical to TRBD2. The germline CDR1 and CDR2 sequences are SGHTA and FQGNSA. The CDR3 is 18 residues long. Unmatched junction bases numbered 14, after V lost 5 bases and J lost 6 bases. The CDR3 region has the DNA TGTGCCAGCAGCCCAGGGGCGACTAGCGGGGGATGGGCCAATGAGCAGTTCTTC. This codes for CASSPGATSGGWANEQFF.

The gene calls are TRBV7-6 and TRBJ1-1, with no clear D. Germline lookup yields CDR1 SGHVS and CDR2 FNYEAQ. The CDR3 is 13 amino acids. V was shortened by 5 bases and J by 11 bases, with 18 bases between the two germline ends. The CDR3 DNA follows: TGTGCCAGCAGCCCGACCACTAGGGTCTTGGCTTTCTTT. It specifies CASSPTTRVLAFF.

This CDR3 is CASSMVSYYGYTF. Written as DNA, the CDR3 is TGTGCCAGTAGTATGGTTAGCTACTATGGCTACACCTTC. V usage is TRBV19 and J usage is TRBJ1-2; D not resolved. The CDR3 totals 13 residues. Germline CDR1 is LNHDA and CDR2 is SQIVND (reference sequence). Trimming removed 3 bases at V and 3 bases at J, with 8 bases between. The full variable domain, completed using reference TRBV19 and TRBJ1-2, is DGGITQSPKYLFRKEGQNVTLSCEQNLNHDAMYWYRQDPGQGLRLIYYSQIVNDFQKGDIAEGYSVSREKKESFPLTVTSAQKNPTAFYLCASSMVSYYGYTFGSGTRLTVV.

The J gene is TRBJ2-4, the V gene TRBV5-6; D might be TRBD1 (5 bases). Trimming stripped 1 base from V and 1 base from J, with 6 bases between. The CDR3 is made up of 14 amino acids. CDR1 is SGHDT, CDR2 YYEEEE, per germline. CDR3 sequence: CASSLSGAKNIQYF. The CDR3 DNA is TGTGCCAGCAGCTTGTCAGGGGCCAAAAACATTCAGTACTTC.

The V gene is TRBV6-6, the J gene TRBJ2-7; tentatively, D is TRBD2 (5 bases). The CDR3 runs to 14 residues. Germline V gives CDR1 MNHNY, CDR2 SVGAGI (reference sequence). The V end was cut by 4 bases, the J end by 3 bases, with 13 bases between. CDR3 residues: CASSSRSRDYEQYF. In DNA, the CDR3 is TGTGCCAGCAGTTCCCGTTCCCGGGACTACGAGCAGTACTTC.

This clone is categorized as medium-sized. V gene TRBV2 combines with J gene TRBJ1-5, with D uncertain. The CDR3 has 13 residues. Germline-derived CDR1 and CDR2 are SNHLY and FYNNEI. V lost 7 bases and J lost 1, with 8 bases in between. Here the CDR3 DNA reads TGTGCCAGCATTGGGCTAAGCAATCAGCCCCAGCATTTT. It translates to CASIGLSNQPQHF.

The gene calls are TRBV5-6 and TRBJ1-5; unclear D gene. V was cut by 0 bases and J by 3 bases, with 7 bases left in between. Germline V gives CDR1 SGHDT, CDR2 YYEEEE. CDR3 length equals 14 residues. CDR3 nucleotides: TGTGCCAGCAGCTTGGGTCACGCCAATCAGCCCCAGCATTTT. It yields the protein CASSLGHANQPQHF.

The V gene is TRBV5-8, the J gene TRBJ1-2; possibly TRBD1 for D (6 bases). The CDR3 has 15 residues. V was trimmed by 0 bases and J by 8 bases, leaving 17 bases between them. Germline values: CDR1 SGHTS, CDR2 YDEGEE. DNA for the CDR3: TGTGCCAGCAGCTTGGACAGGGTGTGGGATGACGGCTACACCTTC. Residues: CASSLDRVWDDGYTF.

The chain recombines TRBV20-1 with TRBJ2-1, with D unresolved. The V end was cut by 6 bases, the J end by 5 bases, with 8 bases between. The CDR3 has 11 residues. Germline CDR1 and CDR2: DFQATT and SNEGSKA (reference sequence). CDR3 bases: TGCAGTGCGGTAGGGAACAATGAGCAGTTCTTC. Protein sequence: CSAVGNNEQFF.

The V and J genes are TRBV29-1 and TRBJ1-2; possibly TRBD1 for D (6 bases). The CDR3 is 14 amino acids. Germline V gene sequence: CDR1 SQVTM, CDR2 ANQGSEA. V lost 5 bases and J lost 4, with 17 bases in between. CDR3 region: CSVTAKGGPYGYTF. DNA of the CDR3: TGCAGCGTTACGGCCAAGGGGGGGCCCTATGGCTACACCTTC.

In DNA, the CDR3 is TGTGCCAGTAGTGGACAGGGAGAGACCCAGTACTTC. The encoded protein is CASSGQGETQYF. The chain combines TRBV19 with TRBJ2-5; 8 bases are shared with TRBD1. Trimming cost V 5 bases and J 4 bases; bases outside gene matches: 0. CDR3 length: 12 amino acids. The V gene's germline CDR1 is LNHDA and CDR2 SQIVND (reference sequence).

The chain couples TRBV9 to TRBJ1-2; weak D call: TRBD1 (5 bases). CDR3 length: 14 amino acids. In germline, CDR1 is SGDLS, CDR2 YYNGEE. The V end lost 0 bases, the J end lost 6 bases, and 12 bases lay between the germline ends. CDR3 DNA sequence: TGTGCCAGCAGCGTAGGGGGCATGGTAAATGGCTACACCTTC. Its protein is CASSVGGMVNGYTF.

This chain connects TRBV27 to TRBJ1-5, with TRBD1 matching 11 bases. Germline CDR1 MNHEY, CDR2 SMNVEV (reference sequence). The V segment lost 6 bases and the J segment 6 bases; nucleotides outside the gene matches: 13. CDR3 length: 17 residues. The CDR3: CASSRDSGTGGTQPQHF. CDR3 nucleotides: TGTGCCAGCAGCCGAGACTCCGGGACAGGGGGGACTCAGCCCCAGCATTTT.

The chain employs TRBV19 and TRBJ1-3; TRBD1 might be the D (6 bases). With 6 bases removed from V and 0 bases from J, the gap between germline ends came to 24 bases. The CDR3 length is 19 residues. CDR1 LNHDA and CDR2 SQIVND come from the germline V gene (reference sequence). The CDR3 DNA sequence: TGTGCCAGTAGCCCGAGGGGGGCCACCATGCCCAACTCTGGAAACACCATATATTTT. This gives the protein CASSPRGATMPNSGNTIYF.

The chain employs TRBV7-8 and TRBJ2-1, with D possibly matching TRBD2 (6 bases). V dropped 2 bases and J dropped 6 bases, with 17 bases sitting between them. This CDR3 is built from 16 residues. Germline V CDR1 and CDR2: SGHVS, FQNEAQ. The CDR3 is CASSLRTGTGFNEQFF. The CDR3 region has the DNA TGTGCCAGCAGCTTACGTACCGGGACTGGTTTCAATGAGCAGTTCTTC.

The DNA for the CDR3 is TGTGCCAGCAGTTCACAGGTCTACGAGCAGTACTTC. Its translation is CASSSQVYEQYF. The rearrangement uses TRBV11-2 and TRBJ2-7; tentative D call: TRBD1 (5 bases). The germline V and J ends were trimmed by 6 bases and 3 bases, with 9 bases remaining between them. The CDR3 runs 12 residues. CDR1 is SGHAT and CDR2 is FQNNGV in the germline V gene.